These 25 T cell receptor beta chains came from one sample sequenced in a study of T cells in Graves' hyperthyroidism and ophthalmopathy. There were TCR beta CDR3 regions amplified from RNA transcripts. Primed by the HTBI set, a first-round RT-PCR was run on the TCR CDR3. TCRdb passed the multiplex PCR reads through MiXCR, listing each CDR3 protein once. The table shows approximately 480,000 distinct CDR3 sequences, with less than 25% occurring only once. What was sequenced was blood. The receptors stem from a man aged 18 to 29 with Graves' hyperthyroidism.

Turning to this clonotype: One junction end disagrees with the germline gene, perhaps due to a read error. V and J are TRBV5-1 and TRBJ2-2; 8 bases are a match to TRBD1. Germline V CDR1 and CDR2: SGHRS, YFSETQ. The CDR3 spans 16 residues. The CDR3: CASSLVTGANTGELFF. The CDR3 coding sequence is TGCGCCAGCAGCTTGGTGACAGGGGCTAACACTGGGGAGCTGTTTTTT.

This clonotype was counted a few times. The CDR3, as DNA: TGCGCCAGCAGCTTGGACAATTACGGGACTGAAGCTTTCTTT. It specifies CASSLDNYGTEAFF. This chain joins TRBV5-1 and TRBJ1-1, with D hard to call. Germline V CDR1 and CDR2: SGHRS, YFSETQ. Trimming pared 0 bases from V and 5 bases from J, leaving 11 bases between. The CDR3 has 14 residues.

This rearrangement joins TRBV12-3 or TRBV12-4 to TRBJ1-1; no reliable D call. Trimming took 7 bases from V and 1 from J, leaving 13 bases between them. The CDR3 runs to 14 residues. CDR3 nucleotides: TGTGCCAGCAATTTCCGGACGGCGAACACTGAAGCTTTCTTT. Translated: CASNFRTANTEAFF.

This clonotype was counted once. CDR3 DNA: TGTGCCAGCACCAAGCACGAACAGGGGAACACTGAAGCTTTCTTT. Its protein is CASTKHEQGNTEAFF. This rearrangement joins TRBV6-1 to TRBJ1-1, with a tentative D call TRBD1 (6 bases). Germline V CDR1 and CDR2: MNHNS, SASEGT. The CDR3 length is 15 residues. Trimming took 7 bases from V and 1 from J, leaving 16 bases between them.

The V gene is TRBV6-2 or TRBV6-3, the J gene TRBJ1-2, with TRBD1 as a possible D gene (6 bases). There are 14 residues in the CDR3. CDR1 is MNHEY and CDR2 is SVGEGT in the germline V gene. Trimming left V 2 bases short and J 8 bases short, with 15 bases between. The CDR3 DNA follows: TGTGCCAGCAGTTACGCCAACAGGGCACACGGCTACACCTTC. It encodes CASSYANRAHGYTF.

At least ten counts were recorded for this clonotype. The V call is TRBV12-3 or TRBV12-4, the J call TRBJ2-7, with TRBD2 as a possible D gene (5 bases). CDR3 length: 12 amino acids. V gave up 3 bases and J gave up 7 bases, with 10 bases separating them. The CDR3 loop is CASSFRGTEQYF. DNA of the CDR3: TGTGCCAGCAGTTTCCGGGGTACGGAGCAGTACTTC.

There are many counts of this clonotype. CDR3 bases: TGTGCCAGCAGTGAAGCAACTCCCCCTCCTCGTATCTACGAGCAGTACTTC. Translated: CASSEATPPPRIYEQYF. The chain employs TRBV2 and TRBJ2-7; D is unresolved. Trimming pared 0 bases from V and 3 bases from J, leaving 18 bases between. The CDR3 sequence is 17 residues long. Germline V CDR1 and CDR2: SNHLY, FYNNEI.

This chain links TRBV12-3 or TRBV12-4 with TRBJ2-7; 8 bases line up with TRBD2. This CDR3 has 15 residues. The ends lost 4 bases at V and 0 bases at J; junction bases unmatched: 5. CDR3: CASSSRRGASYEQYF. The CDR3 bases are TGTGCCAGCAGTTCACGGCGGGGGGCCTCCTACGAGCAGTACTTC.

This clonotype has a handful of counts. This chain connects TRBV4-1 to TRBJ2-5; 13 nucleotides agree with TRBD2. J was trimmed by 4 bases and V by 0 bases; bases with no gene match: 2. The CDR3 covers 16 residues. Germline assignment: CDR1 MGHRA and CDR2 YSYEKL. The CDR3, as DNA: TGCGCCAGCAGCCAAGAACTAGCGGGGGGGCGAGAGACCCAGTACTTC. Protein sequence: CASSQELAGGRETQYF.

This clonotype was recorded at least ten times. The rearrangement joins TRBV10-3 to TRBJ2-7; tentative D call: TRBD2 (5 bases). The CDR3 spans 13 residues. V was cut by 8 bases and J by 0 bases, with 11 bases left in between. Germline V gives CDR1 ENHRY, CDR2 SYGVKD. In nucleotides, the CDR3 is TGTGCCATCCGAGGGAGAAGCTCCTACGAGCAGTACTTC. This codes for CAIRGRSSYEQYF.

The chain has TRBV11-2 and TRBJ2-2, with 11 nucleotides matching TRBD2. Trimming removed 1 base from V and 4 bases from J; junction bases left unmatched: 5. Germline loops: CDR1 SGHAT, CDR2 FQNNGV. The CDR3 is 17 residues long. The CDR3 DNA follows: TGTGCCAGCAGCTTAGTAGGCCTAGCGGGAGGCACCGGGGAGCTGTTTTTT. Translating it yields CASSLVGLAGGTGELFF.

This clonotype was recorded a few times. The genes are TRBV29-1 and TRBJ1-1, with 8 bases fitting TRBD1. The CDR3 sequence is 13 residues long. CDR1 SQVTM and CDR2 ANQGSEA come from the germline V gene. V dropped 4 bases and J dropped 4; count of bases not matched to a gene: 5. The CDR3 DNA sequence: TGCAGCGTTGCAACCCAGGGGGCCACTGAAGCTTTCTTT. Protein sequence: CSVATQGATEAFF.

As concerns this clonotype: This may be a read error: a much more frequent sequence differs by one nucleotide. The chain links TRBV3-1 to TRBJ1-2; possible D gene TRBD1, 5 bases. The CDR3 extends over 15 amino acids. Looked up from germline, CDR1 is LGHDT and CDR2 is YNNKEL (reference sequence). CDR3 in DNA: TGTGCCCGCAGCCACGAATGGGCGGGGGGCTATGGCTACACCTTC. This translates into CARSHEWAGGYGYTF.

A few counts support this clonotype. This rearrangement joins TRBV13 to TRBJ1-2, with a possible D match to TRBD1 (5 bases). Germline values: CDR1 PRHDT, CDR2 FYEKMQ (reference sequence). CDR3 length equals 13 residues. V was trimmed by 0 bases and J by 6 bases, leaving 8 bases between them. The DNA of the CDR3 is TGTGCCAGCAGCTTAGGTGTGGGGGATGGCTACACCTTC. It encodes CASSLGVGDGYTF.

This clonotype occurred many times. This chain uses TRBV6-5 with TRBJ2-7; the D is unclear. Germline-derived CDR1 and CDR2 are MNHEY and SVGAGI. The CDR3 runs to 14 residues. Trimming shortened V by 7 bases and J by 0 bases, and 13 bases separated the two germline ends. CDR3 loop: CASTLRGNSYEQYF. CDR3 nucleotide sequence: TGTGCCAGCACCCTACGAGGCAACTCCTACGAGCAGTACTTC.

The genes are TRBV6-2 or TRBV6-3 and TRBJ2-7; D tentatively reads TRBD1 or TRBD2 (5 bases each). Trimming stripped 5 bases from V and 4 bases from J, with 12 bases between. This CDR3 is 13 amino acids long. Germline V gene sequence: CDR1 MNHEY, CDR2 SVGEGT. CDR3 coding DNA: TGTGCCAGCAGTGATTGGGGGAATTACGAGCAGTACTTC. This gives the protein CASSDWGNYEQYF.

This clonotype was seen repeatedly, ten times or more. The V and J genes are TRBV20-1 and TRBJ2-7, with 10 bases that match TRBD1. Trimming cost V 4 bases and J 1 base; bases outside gene matches: 4. Germline V CDR1 and CDR2: DFQATT, SNEGSKA (reference sequence). CDR3 size: 14 residues. CDR3 sequence reads: CSANRDRGSYEQYF. Written as DNA, the CDR3 is TGCAGTGCTAACCGGGACAGGGGATCCTACGAGCAGTACTTC.

This clonotype was observed a handful of times. The chain is built from TRBV10-3 and TRBJ2-7; D gene ambiguous. The CDR3 sequence is 13 residues long. Trimming pared 5 bases from V and 4 bases from J, leaving 12 bases between. The V gene's germline CDR1 is ENHRY and CDR2 SYGVKD. This CDR3 reads CAISLGYPYEQYF. The DNA of the CDR3 is TGTGCCATCAGTTTGGGTTACCCGTACGAGCAGTACTTC.

CDR3 loop: CSVEGTGGWETQYF. CDR3 DNA sequence: TGCAGCGTTGAAGGGACAGGGGGCTGGGAGACCCAGTACTTC. The genes are TRBV29-1 and TRBJ2-5; TRBD1 matches 11 bases. The V and J ends lost 1 base and 5 bases, in that order; junction bases with no gene match: 3. The germline CDR1 and CDR2 sequences are SQVTM and ANQGSEA. CDR3 length: 14 residues.

This clonotype came up many times. V gene TRBV12-3 or TRBV12-4 combines with J gene TRBJ1-5; D call uncertain. The V end lost 2 bases, the J end lost 6 bases, and 11 bases lay between the germline ends. There are 14 residues in the CDR3. In nucleotides, the CDR3 is TGTGCCAGCAGTTTACAGGAATTACCTCAGCCCCAGCATTTT. It specifies CASSLQELPQPQHF.

This clonotype occurred many times. One end of the junction is discordant with germline, which a read error may explain. The chain recombines TRBV28 with TRBJ2-7; D is unclear. The CDR3 is 13 amino acids. In germline, CDR1 is MDHEN, CDR2 SYDVKM. The CDR3 region is CASKGGPHYEQCF. The CDR3 coding sequence is TGTGCCAGCAAGGGCGGCCCCCACTACGAGCAGTGCTTC.

This clonotype showed up many times. The junction shows a germline mismatch at one end, possibly a read error. The chain has TRBV5-1 and TRBJ1-5, with D maybe TRBD1 (6 bases). Germline V gives CDR1 SGHRS, CDR2 YFSETQ. The CDR3 length is 14 residues. The CDR3 reads CASSLGQSNQPQHF. The CDR3, as DNA: TGTGCCAGCAGTCTCGGACAGTCCAATCAGCCCCAGCATTTT.

This clonotype was found many times. The V and J genes are TRBV28 and TRBJ2-2, with 14 nucleotides matching TRBD2. Trimming took 5 bases from V and 4 from J; bases not matched to a gene: 9. The V gene's germline CDR1 is MDHEN and CDR2 SYDVKM. CDR3 length: 18 amino acids. The DNA for the CDR3 is TGTGCCAGCAGTCGACCGGGACTAGCGGGGGCCTTCACCGGGGAGCTGTTTTTT. Its translation is CASSRPGLAGAFTGELFF.

This clonotype was observed many times. V is TRBV2 and J is TRBJ2-7, with TRBD1 matching 10 bases. With V trimmed by 3 bases and J by 6 bases, 14 bases remained unmatched. The CDR3 is 17 amino acids. From germline, CDR1 is SNHLY and CDR2 FYNNEI. The CDR3 DNA follows: TGTGCCAGCAGTGATATGGTAGACAGGGGGCTTTTAAGCGAGCAGTACTTC. Amino acid sequence: CASSDMVDRGLLSEQYF.

This clonotype showed up just a few times. This sequence may be a read error, since a much larger clone differs from it by one base. The J gene is TRBJ2-2, the V gene TRBV6-1, with a weak D call TRBD2 (5 bases). The CDR3 length is 14 residues. CDR1 is MNHNS, CDR2 SASEGT, per germline. CDR3 DNA: TGTGCCAGCAGTGATGGGTGGGTCACCGGGGAGCTGCTTTTT. Protein: CASSDGWVTGELLF.